This entry concerns a single T cell receptor (beta chain). The data were taken from a study of blood T cell repertoires in COVID-19. Study-wide background: T cells, B-cell-depleted T cells, or PBMCs provided the cDNA or gDNA that served as material.

Only in-frame clones appear in the TCRdb table, and some are missing; sequencing was by immunoSEQ multiplex PCR. The table includes 400,000 to 500,000 clones, approximately 87% detected once. The study recruited people aged 18 to 89 years across approximately 24 US areas. Cohort placement rested on clinical history that participants reported themselves. Recovery meant two consecutive negative NP/OP PCR tests, professional clearance, or resolved symptoms. The CDR3 sequence is 13 residues long. The germline gives CDR1 DFQATT, CDR2 SNEGSKA (reference sequence). Trimming removed 3 bases from V and 3 bases from J, with 12 bases in between.

Sequenced input: PBMCs or T cells enriched from blood (not recorded which). The TCR originated in a woman in her thirties or forties who had recovered from COVID-19. The V gene is TRBV20-1, the J gene TRBJ2-7; D possibly corresponds to TRBD2 (5 bases). The CDR3 DNA sequence: TGCAGTGCTAGTTTGCGGGCTAACTACGAGCAGTACTTC. Its protein product is CSASLRANYEQYF.